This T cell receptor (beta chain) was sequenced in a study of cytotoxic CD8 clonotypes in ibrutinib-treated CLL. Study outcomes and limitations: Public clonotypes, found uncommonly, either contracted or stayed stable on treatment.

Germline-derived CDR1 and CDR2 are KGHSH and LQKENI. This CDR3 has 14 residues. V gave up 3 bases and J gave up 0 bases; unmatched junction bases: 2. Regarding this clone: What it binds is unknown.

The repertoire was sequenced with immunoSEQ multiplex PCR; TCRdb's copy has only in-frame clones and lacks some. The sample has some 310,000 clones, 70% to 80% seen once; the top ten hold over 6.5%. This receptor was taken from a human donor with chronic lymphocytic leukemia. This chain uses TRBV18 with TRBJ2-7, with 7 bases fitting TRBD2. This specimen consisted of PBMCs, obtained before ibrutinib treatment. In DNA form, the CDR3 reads TGTGCCAGCTCACCCCTAGCGGACTCCTACGAGCAGTACTTC. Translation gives CASSPLADSYEQYF.